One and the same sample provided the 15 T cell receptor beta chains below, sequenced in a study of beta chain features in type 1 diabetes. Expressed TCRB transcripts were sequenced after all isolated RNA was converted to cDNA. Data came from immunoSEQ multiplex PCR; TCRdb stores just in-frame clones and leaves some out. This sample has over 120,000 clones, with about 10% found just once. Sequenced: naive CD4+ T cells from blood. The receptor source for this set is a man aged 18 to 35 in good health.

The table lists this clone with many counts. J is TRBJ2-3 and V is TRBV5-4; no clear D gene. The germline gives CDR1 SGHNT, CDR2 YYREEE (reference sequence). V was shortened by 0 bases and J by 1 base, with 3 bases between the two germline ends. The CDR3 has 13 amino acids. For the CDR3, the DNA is TGTGCCAGCAGCTTGGCCGGCACAGATACGCAGTATTTT. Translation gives CASSLAGTDTQYF.

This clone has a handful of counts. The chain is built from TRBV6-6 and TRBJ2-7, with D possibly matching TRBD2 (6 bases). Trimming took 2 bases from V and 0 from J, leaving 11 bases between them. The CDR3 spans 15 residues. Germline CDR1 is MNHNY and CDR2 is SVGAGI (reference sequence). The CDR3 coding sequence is TGTGCCAGCAGTTACGGGGGACTCTTCTCCTACGAGCAGTACTTC. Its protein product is CASSYGGLFSYEQYF.

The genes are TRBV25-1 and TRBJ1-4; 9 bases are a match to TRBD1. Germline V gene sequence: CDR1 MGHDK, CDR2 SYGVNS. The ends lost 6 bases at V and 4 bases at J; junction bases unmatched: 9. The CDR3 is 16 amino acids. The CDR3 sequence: CASSPAGTGSNEKLFF. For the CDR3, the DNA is TGTGCCAGCAGCCCAGCCGGGACAGGGAGTAATGAAAAACTGTTTTTT.

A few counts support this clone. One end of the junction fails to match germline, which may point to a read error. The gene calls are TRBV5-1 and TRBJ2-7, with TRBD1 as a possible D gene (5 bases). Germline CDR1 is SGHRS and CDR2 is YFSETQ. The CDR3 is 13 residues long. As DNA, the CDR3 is TGTGCCAGCAGCTTGGACAACTCCTACGAGCAGTACTTC. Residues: CASSLDNSYEQYF. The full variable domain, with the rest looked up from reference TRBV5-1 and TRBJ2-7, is KAGVTQTPRYLIKTRGQQVTLSCSPISGHRSVSWYQQTPGQGLQFLFEYFSETQRNKGNFPGRFSGRQFSNSRSEMNVSTLELGDSALYLCASSLDNSYEQYFGPGTRLTVT.

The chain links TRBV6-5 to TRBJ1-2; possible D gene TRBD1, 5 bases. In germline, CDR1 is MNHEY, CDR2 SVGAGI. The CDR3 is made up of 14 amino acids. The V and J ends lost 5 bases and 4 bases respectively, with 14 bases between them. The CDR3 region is CASSGGGAPYGYTF. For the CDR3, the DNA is TGTGCCAGCAGTGGGGGAGGGGCCCCCTATGGCTACACCTTC.

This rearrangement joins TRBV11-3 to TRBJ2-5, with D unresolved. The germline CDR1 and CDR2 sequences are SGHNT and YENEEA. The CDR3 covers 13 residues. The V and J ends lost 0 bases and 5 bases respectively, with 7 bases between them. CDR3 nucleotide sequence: TGTGCCAGCAGCTTAGATCTAGAGGAGACCCAGTACTTC. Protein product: CASSLDLEETQYF.

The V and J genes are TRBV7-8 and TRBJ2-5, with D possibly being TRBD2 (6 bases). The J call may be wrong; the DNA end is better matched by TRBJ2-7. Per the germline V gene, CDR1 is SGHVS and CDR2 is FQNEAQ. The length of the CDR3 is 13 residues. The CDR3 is CASSIRGGYEQYF. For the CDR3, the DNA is TGTGCCAGCAGCATCCGGGGAGGCTACGAGCAGTACTTC.

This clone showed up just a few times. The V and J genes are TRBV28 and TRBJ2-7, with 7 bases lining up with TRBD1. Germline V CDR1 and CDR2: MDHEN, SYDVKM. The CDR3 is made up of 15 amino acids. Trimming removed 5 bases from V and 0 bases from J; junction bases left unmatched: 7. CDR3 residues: CASSLGTASSYEQYF. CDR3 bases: TGTGCCAGCAGTCTCGGGACAGCAAGCTCCTACGAGCAGTACTTC.

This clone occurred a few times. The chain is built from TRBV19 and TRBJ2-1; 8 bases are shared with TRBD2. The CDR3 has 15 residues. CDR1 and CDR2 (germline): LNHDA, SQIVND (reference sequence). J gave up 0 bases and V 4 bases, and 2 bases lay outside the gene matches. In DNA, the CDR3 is TGTGCCAGTAGTAGGCTAGCGGGCTCCTACAATGAGCAGTTCTTC. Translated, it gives CASSRLAGSYNEQFF.

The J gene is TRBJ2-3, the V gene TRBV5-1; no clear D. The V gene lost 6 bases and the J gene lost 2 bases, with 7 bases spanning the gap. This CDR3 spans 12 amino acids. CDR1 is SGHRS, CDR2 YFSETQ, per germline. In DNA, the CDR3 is TGCGCCAGCACCACTAACACAGATACGCAGTATTTT. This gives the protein CASTTNTDTQYF.

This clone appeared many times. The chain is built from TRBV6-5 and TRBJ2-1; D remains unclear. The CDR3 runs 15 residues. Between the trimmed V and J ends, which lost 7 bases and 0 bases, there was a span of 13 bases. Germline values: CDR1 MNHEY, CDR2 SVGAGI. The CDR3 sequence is CASKPTARSYNEQFF. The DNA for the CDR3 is TGTGCCAGCAAACCGACTGCCCGCTCCTACAATGAGCAGTTCTTC.

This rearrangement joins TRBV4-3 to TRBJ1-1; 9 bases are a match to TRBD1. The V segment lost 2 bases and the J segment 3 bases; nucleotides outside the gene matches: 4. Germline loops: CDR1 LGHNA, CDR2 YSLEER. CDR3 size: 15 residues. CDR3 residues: CASSQPGTGYTEAFF. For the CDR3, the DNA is TGCGCCAGCAGCCAACCGGGGACAGGGTACACTGAAGCTTTCTTT.

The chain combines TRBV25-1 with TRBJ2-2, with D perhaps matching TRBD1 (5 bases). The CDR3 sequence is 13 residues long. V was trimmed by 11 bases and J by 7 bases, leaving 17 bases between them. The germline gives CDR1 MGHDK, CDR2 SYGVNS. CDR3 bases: TGTGCCTGTACTCACAGGCTAGGCGGGGAGCTGTTTTTT. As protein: CACTHRLGGELFF.

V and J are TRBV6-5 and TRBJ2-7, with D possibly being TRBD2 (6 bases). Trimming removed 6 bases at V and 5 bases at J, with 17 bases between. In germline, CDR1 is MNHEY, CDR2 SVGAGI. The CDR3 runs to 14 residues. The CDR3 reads CASSHSFGGNEQYF. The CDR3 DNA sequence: TGTGCCAGCAGCCATTCTTTCGGAGGGAACGAGCAGTACTTC.

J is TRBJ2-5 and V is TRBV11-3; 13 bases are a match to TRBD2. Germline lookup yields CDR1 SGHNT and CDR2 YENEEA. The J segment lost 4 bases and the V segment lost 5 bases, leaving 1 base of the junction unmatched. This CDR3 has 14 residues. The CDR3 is CASSRTSGGETQYF. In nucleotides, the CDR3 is TGTGCCAGCAGCCGGACTAGCGGGGGAGAGACCCAGTACTTC.